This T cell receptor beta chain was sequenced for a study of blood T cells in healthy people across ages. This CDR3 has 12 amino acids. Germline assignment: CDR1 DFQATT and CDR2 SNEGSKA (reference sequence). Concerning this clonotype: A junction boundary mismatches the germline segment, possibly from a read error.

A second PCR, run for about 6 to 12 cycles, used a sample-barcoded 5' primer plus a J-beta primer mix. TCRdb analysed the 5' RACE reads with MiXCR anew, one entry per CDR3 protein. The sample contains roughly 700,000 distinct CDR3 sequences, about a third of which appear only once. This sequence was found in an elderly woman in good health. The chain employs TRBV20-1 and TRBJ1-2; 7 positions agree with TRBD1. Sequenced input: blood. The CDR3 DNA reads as TGCAGTGTTCCGAGGGGGCTGGATGGTTACACCTTC. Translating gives CSVPRGLDGYTF.